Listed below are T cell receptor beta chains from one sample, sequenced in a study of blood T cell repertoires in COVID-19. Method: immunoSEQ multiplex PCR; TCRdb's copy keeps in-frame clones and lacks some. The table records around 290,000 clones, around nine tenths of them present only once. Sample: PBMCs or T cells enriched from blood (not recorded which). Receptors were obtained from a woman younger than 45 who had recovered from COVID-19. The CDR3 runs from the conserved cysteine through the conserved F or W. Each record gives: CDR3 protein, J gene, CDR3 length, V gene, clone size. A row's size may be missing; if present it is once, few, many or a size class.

CASSLVKAGLDGYTF	TRBJ1-2	15	TRBV5-1	.
CASSITGGTEAFF	TRBJ1-1	13	TRBV19	.
CASSPRGSRGNEQFF	TRBJ2-1	15	TRBV28	once
CASSFGPRGKVGEQFF	TRBJ2-1	16	TRBV7-9	.
CASIAPGGKNIQYF	TRBJ2-4	14	TRBV28	few
CASSSSPSGGYTGELFF	TRBJ2-2	17	TRBV5-5	.
CASSSGTGSTDTQYF	TRBJ2-3	15	TRBV7-9	.
CSVDYSNYGYTF	TRBJ1-2	12	TRBV29-1	.
CASSERQGLNNSPLHF	TRBJ1-6	16	TRBV28	once
CASSLAAYEQYF	TRBJ2-7	12	TRBV11-2	once
CATSRVGLGDTKNIQYF	TRBJ2-4	17	TRBV15	.
CASSETPASGRAHHEQFF	TRBJ2-1	18	TRBV25-1	.
CASAPDRGNEKLFF	TRBJ1-4	14	TRBV5-1	.
CASRKLAGKLRPNTGELFF	TRBJ2-2	19	TRBV11-2	.
CASTKGLADTGELFF	TRBJ2-2	15	TRBV5-1	.